The 9 T cell receptor beta chains below were found in one sample sequenced in a study of shared clonotypes between healthy human individuals. Assay: immunoSEQ multiplex PCR; the TCRdb copy retains only in-frame clones and omits some. There are about 960,000 clones in the sample; about 80% occur only once, and 1.5% lies in the top ten. The sequenced sample was memory CD4+ T cells sorted from blood. The subset here: CD45RA-negative fraction. These receptors all come from a man between 18 and 29 years old in good health.

Of note for this clone: The same CDR3 arises from other DNA sequences in this sample as well. The rearrangement joins TRBV5-1 to TRBJ2-5; D possibly matches TRBD1 or TRBD2 (5 bases each). The CDR3 is made up of 14 amino acids. V dropped 0 bases and J dropped 5 bases, with 11 bases sitting between them. The V gene's germline CDR1 is SGHRS and CDR2 YFSETQ. For the CDR3, the DNA is TGCGCCAGCAGCTTGGGCAGGGAGAAGGAGACCCAGTACTTC. This codes for CASSLGREKETQYF.

The genes are TRBV7-6 and TRBJ2-5, with 8 bases identical to TRBD2. CDR1 and CDR2 from the germline V gene are SGHVS and FNYEAQ. The ends lost 7 bases at V and 5 bases at J; junction bases unmatched: 12. This CDR3 contains 15 residues. The CDR3: CASTTRAAGDETQYF. The CDR3 DNA reads TGTGCCAGCACCACGCGGGCAGCGGGGGACGAGACCCAGTACTTC.

The V call is TRBV14, the J call TRBJ2-5; possibly TRBD2 for D (6 bases). Germline V gives CDR1 SGHDN, CDR2 FVKESK. V was cut by 7 bases and J by 0 bases, with 12 bases left in between. The CDR3 has 14 residues. The CDR3 region is CASNSGEYQETQYF. The CDR3 DNA follows: TGTGCCAGCAACTCGGGGGAGTACCAAGAGACCCAGTACTTC. The full variable domain, with the rest looked up from reference TRBV14 and TRBJ2-5, is EAGVTQFPSHSVIEKGQTVTLRCDPISGHDNLYWYRRVMGKEIKFLLHFVKESKQDESGMPNNRFLAERTGGTYSTLKVQPAELEDSGVYFCASNSGEYQETQYFGPGTRLLVL.

CDR3 nucleotide sequence: TGTGCCAGCAATTCTGCCAACTATGGCTACACCTTC. This sequence encodes CASNSANYGYTF. The rearrangement joins TRBV28 to TRBJ1-2, with D unclear. Trimming stripped 7 bases from V and 2 bases from J, with 8 bases between. Germline V gene sequence: CDR1 MDHEN, CDR2 SYDVKM. CDR3 length: 12 residues.

This clone was detected a few times. The V gene is TRBV15, the J gene TRBJ1-3, with 7 nucleotides matching TRBD1. The V and J ends lost 5 bases and 0 bases, in that order; junction bases with no gene match: 7. From germline, CDR1 is LNHNV and CDR2 YYDKDF (reference sequence). The CDR3 sequence is 16 residues long. The CDR3 bases are TGTGCCACCAGCTGGGGGACAGCCCGCTCTGGAAACACCATATATTTT. This encodes CATSWGTARSGNTIYF.

V and J are TRBV5-5 and TRBJ2-7, with 7 positions matching TRBD1. Looked up from germline, CDR1 is SGHKS and CDR2 is YYEKEE (reference sequence). This CDR3 region has 14 residues. Trimming removed 6 bases from V and 2 bases from J; junction bases left unmatched: 8. As DNA, the CDR3 is TGTGCCAGCACCCCTCCGGACAGGCCCTACGAGCAGTACTTC. Protein: CASTPPDRPYEQYF.

The chain recombines TRBV12-2 with TRBJ2-5; TRBD2, the table's D call, lacks a check against the DNA. TRBV12-2 is a pseudogene segment. The CDR3 has 18 residues. CDR3 sequence reads: CASRGRWTSGSFGETQYF. The CDR3 region has the DNA TGTGCAAGTCGCGGACGCTGGACTAGCGGGAGTTTCGGAGAGACCCAGTACTTC.

This clone was seen a single time. This sequence joins TRBV5-8 and TRBJ2-7; D is unresolved. The CDR3 is made up of 12 amino acids. V lost 4 bases, J lost 0 bases, and 5 bases lay in between. Germline-derived CDR1 and CDR2 are SGHTS and YDEGEE. This CDR3 reads CASSETSYEQYF. For the CDR3, the DNA is TGTGCCAGCAGCGAGACCTCCTACGAGCAGTACTTC.

A note on this clone: This specimen includes other DNA sequences encoding the same CDR3. CDR3 DNA: TGTGCCAGCAGTACCAGACAGGGGAGCACAGATACGCAGTATTTT. Translated, it gives CASSTRQGSTDTQYF. The chain links TRBV28 to TRBJ2-3; 8 bases fit TRBD1. CDR1 and CDR2 (germline): MDHEN, SYDVKM. The CDR3 is 15 amino acids. V was clipped by 5 bases and J by 0 bases; unmatched bases: 4.